A few counts support the clone carrying this TCR beta chain. Its specificity is not known. The data belong to a study of vaccination and CD4 T cells after COVID-19. Study summary: Cells received overlapping spike peptides from SARS-CoV-2, HCoV-NL63, HCoV-OC43 and HCoV-229E as stimulation.

V was shortened by 0 bases and J by 4 bases, with 4 bases between the two germline ends. The CDR3 sequence is 13 residues long. Germline V CDR1 and CDR2: MNHEY, SVGAGI. The treatment: approximately 10-day PBMC culture with coronavirus spike peptide pools or control peptides (ViraFEST assay). Sequencing of cultured CD4+ T cell DNA used the Oncomine TCR Beta short-read assay. Using its own MiXCR run on the PCR reads, TCRdb lists one record per CDR3 protein. Altogether about 18,000 distinct CDR3 sequences are present, roughly 49% being singletons, with the ten largest covering roughly 15%. This TCR was sampled from a human donor who had recovered from COVID-19. The source was CD4+ T cells from blood, cultured in vitro, collected before SARS-CoV-2 vaccination. The genes are TRBV6-5 and TRBJ1-5; D gene uncertain. CDR3 nucleotide sequence: TGTGCCAGCAGTTACTCGCCTAATCAGCCCCAGCATTTT. Translated, it gives CASSYSPNQPQHF.